The 10 T cell receptor beta chains given below trace back to one sample, sequenced in a study of OX40 agonist ivuxolimab in advanced cancers. Libraries were prepared by immunoSEQ multiplex PCR; TCRdb keeps only in-frame clonotypes and omits some of them. The table includes about 32,000 clones, around 83% detected once. The specimen was CD4+ or CD8+ T cells sorted from blood, collected in a trial of the OX40 agonist ivuxolimab. Receptors were obtained from an adult with an advanced solid tumor such as melanoma, head and neck, liver or kidney cancer.

This clone was counted once. The chain uses TRBV9 and TRBJ2-5; D may correspond to TRBD1 or TRBD2 (6 bases each). Germline V gene lookup returns CDR1 SGDLS and CDR2 YYNGEE. CDR3 size: 14 residues. Between the trimmed V and J ends, which lost 0 bases and 5 bases, there was a span of 11 bases. DNA for the CDR3: TGTGCCAGCAGCGTAGCTGGGGGGCCCGAGACCCAGTACTTC. Its translation is CASSVAGGPETQYF. The whole variable domain, filled in from reference TRBV9 and TRBJ2-5, reads DSGVTQTPKHLITATGQRVTLRCSPRSGDLSVYWYQQSLDQGLQFLIQYYNGEERAKGNILERFSAQQFPDLHSELNLSSLELGDSALYFCASSVAGGPETQYFGPGTRLLVL.

The chain has TRBV7-3 and TRBJ2-2; possibly TRBD2 for D (5 bases). This CDR3 comprises 15 residues. V lost 3 bases and J lost 1, with 9 bases in between. The V gene's germline CDR1 is SGHTA and CDR2 FQGTGA. The CDR3 sequence is CASSLAGGNTGELFF. For the CDR3, the DNA is TGTGCCAGCAGCTTGGCGGGCGGGAACACCGGGGAGCTGTTTTTT.

The chain combines TRBV28 with TRBJ2-7; either TRBD1 or TRBD2 may supply D (5 bases each). Germline V lookup: CDR1 MDHEN, CDR2 SYDVKM. The CDR3 covers 12 residues. Trimming took 6 bases from V and 2 from J, leaving 8 bases between them. The CDR3 DNA follows: TGTGCCAGCAGCCCGGGGCCCTACGAGCAGTACTTC. It codes for CASSPGPYEQYF.

The DNA of the CDR3 is TGTGCCAGCAGTGGCGGGACAGCTGATGGCTACACCTTC. Protein sequence: CASSGGTADGYTF. This chain connects TRBV27 to TRBJ1-2; the match to TRBD1 covers 7 bases. Germline CDR1 and CDR2: MNHEY and SMNVEV (reference sequence). The CDR3 loop spans 13 amino acids. V lost 5 bases to trimming and J lost 6 bases; unmatched junction nucleotides: 6.

V is TRBV6-5 and J is TRBJ2-2; perhaps TRBD1 as D (6 bases). Germline CDR1 MNHEY, CDR2 SVGAGI. This CDR3 contains 13 residues. V gave up 6 bases and J gave up 6 bases, with 11 bases separating them. CDR3 sequence reads: CASSLGAPGELFF. In DNA, the CDR3 is TGTGCCAGCAGCCTGGGGGCGCCCGGGGAGCTGTTTTTT.

The chain has TRBV28 and TRBJ2-3; TRBD2 matches at 7 bases. Germline values: CDR1 MDHEN, CDR2 SYDVKM. The CDR3 is made up of 20 amino acids. The V and J ends lost 4 bases and 3 bases, in that order; junction bases with no gene match: 22. This CDR3 is CASSSSYRDYLKSQTDTQYF. CDR3 bases: TGTGCCAGCAGTTCCTCGTACCGGGACTACCTCAAGTCACAGACAGATACGCAGTATTTT.

The chain joins TRBV28 to TRBJ1-1; D not certain. The germline V gene encodes CDR1 MDHEN and CDR2 SYDVKM. CDR3 length equals 14 residues. The V end was cut by 3 bases, the J end by 2 bases, with 10 bases between. The CDR3 loop is CASSLGGDNTEAFF. The CDR3 coding sequence is TGTGCCAGCAGTTTGGGCGGAGATAACACTGAAGCTTTCTTT.

The chain has TRBV28 and TRBJ2-7; D call uncertain. The CDR3 spans 17 residues. Germline V gene data show CDR1 as MDHEN and CDR2 as SYDVKM. Between the trimmed V and J ends, which lost 2 bases and 4 bases, there was a span of 21 bases. The DNA of the CDR3 is TGTGCCAGCAGTTTACCCCCGTCCCGCGTCGCGGAGTACGAGCAGTACTTC. This sequence encodes CASSLPPSRVAEYEQYF.

The V gene is TRBV28, the J gene TRBJ2-1, with D uncertain. The CDR3 loop spans 11 amino acids. Trimming took off 7 bases at V and 9 bases at J, with 10 bases between the two ends. Germline V CDR1 and CDR2: MDHEN, SYDVKM. The CDR3 nucleotides are TGTGCCAGCACGTCCGCGAGTGAGCAGTTCTTC. Encoded protein: CASTSASEQFF.

The chain employs TRBV11-2 and TRBJ2-7, with D possibly matching TRBD2 (5 bases). Germline CDR1 and CDR2: SGHAT and FQNNGV. Trimming cost V 5 bases and J 1 base, with 9 bases left between them. CDR3 length equals 13 residues. The CDR3 nucleotides read TGTGCCAGCAGCCTAGGAGGATCCTACGAGCAGTACTTC. Its protein is CASSLGGSYEQYF. Variable domain in full (rest from reference TRBV11-2 and TRBJ2-7): EAGVAQSPRYKIIEKRQSVAFWCNPISGHATLYWYQQILGQGPKLLIQFQNNGVVDDSQLPKDRFSAERLKGVDSTLKIQPAKLEDSAVYLCASSLGGSYEQYFGPGTRLTVT.